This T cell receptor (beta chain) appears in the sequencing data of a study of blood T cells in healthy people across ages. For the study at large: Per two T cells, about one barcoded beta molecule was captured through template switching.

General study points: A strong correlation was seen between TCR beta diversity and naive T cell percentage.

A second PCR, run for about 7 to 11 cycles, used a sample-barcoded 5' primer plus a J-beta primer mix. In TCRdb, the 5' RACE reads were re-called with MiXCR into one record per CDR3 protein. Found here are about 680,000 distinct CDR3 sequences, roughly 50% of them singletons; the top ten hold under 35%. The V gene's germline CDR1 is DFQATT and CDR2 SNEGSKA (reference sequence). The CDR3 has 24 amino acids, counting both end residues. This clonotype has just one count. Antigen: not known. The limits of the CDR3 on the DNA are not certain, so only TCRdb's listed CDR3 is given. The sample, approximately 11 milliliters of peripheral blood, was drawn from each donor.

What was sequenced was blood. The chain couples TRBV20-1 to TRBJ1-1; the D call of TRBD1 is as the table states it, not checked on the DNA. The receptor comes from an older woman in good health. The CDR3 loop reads CSARFRTGWGETQFFGPGNTEAFF.